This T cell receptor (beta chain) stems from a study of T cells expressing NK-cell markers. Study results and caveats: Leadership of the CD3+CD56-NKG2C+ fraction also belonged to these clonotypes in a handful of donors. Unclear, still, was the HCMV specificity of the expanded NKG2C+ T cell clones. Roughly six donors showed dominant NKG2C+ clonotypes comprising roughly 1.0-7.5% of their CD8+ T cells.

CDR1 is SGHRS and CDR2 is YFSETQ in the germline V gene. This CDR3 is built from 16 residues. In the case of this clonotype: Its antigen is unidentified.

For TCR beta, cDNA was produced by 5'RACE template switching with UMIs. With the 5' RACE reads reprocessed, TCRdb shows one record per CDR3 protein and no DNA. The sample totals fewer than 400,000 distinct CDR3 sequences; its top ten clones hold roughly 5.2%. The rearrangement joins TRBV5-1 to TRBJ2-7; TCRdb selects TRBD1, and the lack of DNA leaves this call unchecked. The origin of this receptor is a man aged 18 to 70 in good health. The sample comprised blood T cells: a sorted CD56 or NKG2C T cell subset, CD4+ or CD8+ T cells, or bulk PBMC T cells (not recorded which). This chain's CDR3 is CASSLGQGTRNYEQYF.